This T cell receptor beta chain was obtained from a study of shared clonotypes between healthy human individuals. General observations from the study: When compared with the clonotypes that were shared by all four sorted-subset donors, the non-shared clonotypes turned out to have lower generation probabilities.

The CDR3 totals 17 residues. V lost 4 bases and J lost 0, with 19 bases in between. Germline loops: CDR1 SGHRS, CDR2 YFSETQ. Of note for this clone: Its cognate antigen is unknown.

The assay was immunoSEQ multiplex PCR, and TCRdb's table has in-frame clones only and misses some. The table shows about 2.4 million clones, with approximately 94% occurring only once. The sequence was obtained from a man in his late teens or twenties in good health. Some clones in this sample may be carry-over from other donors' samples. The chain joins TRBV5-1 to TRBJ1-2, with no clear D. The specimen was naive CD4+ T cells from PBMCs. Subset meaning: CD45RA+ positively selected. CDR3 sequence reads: CASSPGAAGTTNYGYTF. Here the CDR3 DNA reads TGCGCCAGCAGCCCCGGCGCAGCCGGTACTACTAACTATGGCTACACCTTC.